This TCR beta chain derives from a study of T cells expressing NK-cell markers. Study-wide context: The authors sequenced eight donors, of whom seven were HCMV-seropositive and one was seronegative. General study results and limits: These clonotypes also led the CD3+CD56-NKG2C+ fraction in a few donors.

Making the TCR beta cDNA relied on 5'RACE template switching with UMIs. With the 5' RACE reads reprocessed, TCRdb shows one record per CDR3 protein and no DNA. The sample's table shows over 350,000 distinct CDR3 sequences. In regard to this clonotype: The antigen is undetermined.

CDR3 length: 16 amino acids. The V gene's germline CDR1 is MNHNS and CDR2 SASEGT. This chain links TRBV6-1 with TRBJ2-4; with no DNA, the TCRdb D assignment of TRBD2 cannot be verified. The TCR sequence derives from a woman between 50 and 59 years old in good health. Source material: blood T cells: a sorted CD56 or NKG2C T cell subset, CD4+ or CD8+ T cells, or bulk PBMC T cells (not recorded which). The CDR3 loop reads CASHGSGLIAKNIQYF.